These T cell receptor beta chains were read from a single sample in a study of T cell responses to AZD1222 COVID-19 vaccine. Profiled with immunoSEQ multiplex PCR; TCRdb holds only in-frame clones, not every one. The sample carries around 260,000 clones, approximately 95% recorded once. The sequencing used peripheral blood, collected on day 0 of AZD1222 vaccination. The source of these receptors is an adult in good health. Both conserved end residues are part of each CDR3. D genes are given only for firm matches. Size is omitted from some rows. Given values are once, few, many or a class for expanded clones.

v_gene,j_gene,d_gene,abundance,CDR3aa,CDR3nt
TRBV11-2,TRBJ2-7,TRBD1,.,CASSSTTGGGYEQYF,TGTGCCAGCAGCTCCACAACAGGGGGCGGATACGAGCAGTACTTC
TRBV7-2,TRBJ2-7,.,.,CASSSLGEQYF,TGTGCCAGCAGCTCCCTGGGAGAGCAGTACTTC
TRBV5-3,TRBJ2-1,.,.,CARSLEQGKDEQFF,TGTGCCAGAAGCTTGGAACAGGGTAAGGATGAGCAGTTCTTC
TRBV27,TRBJ1-2,.,.,CASSGGRGYTF,TGTGCCAGCAGTGGGGGGCGCGGCTACACCTTC
TRBV4-1,TRBJ1-1,.,.,CASSQGPLPTEAFF,TGCGCCAGCAGCCAAGGGCCGCTGCCCACTGAAGCTTTCTTT
TRBV4-3,TRBJ1-2,TRBD1,once,CASSMRDRDGYTF,TGCGCCAGCAGCATGAGGGACAGGGACGGCTACACCTTC
TRBV2,TRBJ1-6,.,.,CASRTGGPGSYNSPLHF,TGTGCCAGCAGGACCGGGGGACCGGGCTCCTATAATTCACCCCTCCACTTT
TRBV30,TRBJ1-5,.,.,CAWSAPGTPNQPQHF,TGTGCCTGGAGTGCCCCCGGGACACCTAATCAGCCCCAGCATTTT
TRBV28,TRBJ1-1,.,.,CASSFIGPRDPEAFF,TGTGCCAGCAGTTTTATAGGGCCCCGGGACCCTGAAGCTTTCTTT
TRBV20-1,TRBJ1-4,.,.,CSASGGANEKLFF,TGCAGTGCTAGTGGTGGGGCGAATGAAAAACTGTTTTTT
TRBV5-1,TRBJ2-1,.,.,CASRPQLRVGNEQFF,TGCGCCAGCAGGCCCCAGTTAAGGGTGGGCAATGAGCAGTTCTTC
TRBV27,TRBJ1-2,TRBD1,.,CASSSYRGLSYGYTF,TGTGCCAGCAGTTCCTACAGGGGGCTCAGCTATGGCTACACCTTC
TRBV7-2,TRBJ2-7,TRBD1,once,CASTPGQAAYEQYF,TGTGCCAGCACCCCCGGACAGGCCGCCTACGAGCAGTACTTC
TRBV5-1,TRBJ1-6,.,.,CASSLAVGESSPLHF,TGCGCCAGCAGCTTGGCCGTGGGGGAAAGTTCACCCCTCCACTTT
TRBV3-1/TRBV3-2,TRBJ2-1,.,.,CASSQEVSGLNNEQFF,TGTGCCAGCAGCCAAGAGGTTAGCGGACTCAACAATGAGCAGTTCTTC
TRBV28,TRBJ1-5,.,few,CASSITGHQPQHF,TGTGCCAGCAGCATTACAGGGCATCAGCCCCAGCATTTT
TRBV24-1,TRBJ2-5,TRBD2,.,CATSDSPSGRETQYF,TGTGCCACCAGTGATTCCCCTAGCGGGAGAGAGACCCAGTACTTC
TRBV30,TRBJ1-6,.,.,CAWSPGNSPLHF,TGTGCCTGGAGTCCGGGGAATTCACCCCTCCACTTT
TRBV2,TRBJ2-1,.,.,CASSGTPYNGRFF,TGTGCCAGCAGCGGCACACCTTACAATGGGCGGTTCTTC
TRBV7-6,TRBJ2-3,TRBD2,.,CASSLVLAGTDTQYF,TGTGCCAGCAGCTTAGTCTTAGCGGGAACAGATACGCAGTATTTT
TRBV10-3,TRBJ2-7,TRBD2,.,CAISDSSGRAYEQYF,TGTGCCATCAGTGATTCTAGCGGGAGAGCTTACGAGCAGTACTTC
TRBV21-1,TRBJ2-2,.,.,CASSMGAAGELFF,TGTGCCAGCAGCATGGGGGCGGCCGGGGAGCTGTTTTTT